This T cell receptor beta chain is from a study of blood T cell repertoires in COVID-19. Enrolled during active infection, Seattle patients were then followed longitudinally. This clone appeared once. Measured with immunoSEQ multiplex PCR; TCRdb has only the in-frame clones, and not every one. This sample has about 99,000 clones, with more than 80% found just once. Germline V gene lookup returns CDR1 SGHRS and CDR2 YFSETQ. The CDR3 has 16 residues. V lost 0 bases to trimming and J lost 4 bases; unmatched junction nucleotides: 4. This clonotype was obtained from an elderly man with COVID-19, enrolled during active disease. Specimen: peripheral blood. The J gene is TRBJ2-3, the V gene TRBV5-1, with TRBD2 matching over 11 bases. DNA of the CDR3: TGCGCCAGCAGCTTGGGGATAGCGGGAGGGGCAGATACGCAGTATTTT. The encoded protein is CASSLGIAGGADTQYF.